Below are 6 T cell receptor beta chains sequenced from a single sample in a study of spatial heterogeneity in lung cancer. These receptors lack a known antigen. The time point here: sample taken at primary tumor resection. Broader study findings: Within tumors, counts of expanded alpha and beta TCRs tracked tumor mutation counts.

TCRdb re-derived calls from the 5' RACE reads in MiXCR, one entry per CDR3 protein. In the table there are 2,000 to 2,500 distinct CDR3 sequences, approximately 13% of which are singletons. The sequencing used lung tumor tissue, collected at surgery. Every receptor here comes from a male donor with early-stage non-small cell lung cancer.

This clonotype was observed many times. The CDR3 loop is CATNGDPDTGELFF. CDR3 DNA sequence: TGTGCCACGAACGGGGACCCGGACACCGGGGAGCTGTTTTTT. The chain couples TRBV24-1 to TRBJ2-2; either TRBD1 or TRBD2 may supply D (5 bases each). Per the germline V gene, CDR1 is KGHDR and CDR2 is SFDVKD. Trimming took off 10 bases at V and 3 bases at J, with 14 bases between the two ends. The CDR3 loop spans 14 amino acids.

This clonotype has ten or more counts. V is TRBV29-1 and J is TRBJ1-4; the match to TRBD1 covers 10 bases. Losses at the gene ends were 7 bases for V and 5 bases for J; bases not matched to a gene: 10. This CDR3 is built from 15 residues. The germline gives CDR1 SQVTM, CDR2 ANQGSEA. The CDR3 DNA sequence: TGCAGCGCGCTGGTGCCGGGACAGGGGAATGAAAAACTGTTTTTT. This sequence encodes CSALVPGQGNEKLFF.

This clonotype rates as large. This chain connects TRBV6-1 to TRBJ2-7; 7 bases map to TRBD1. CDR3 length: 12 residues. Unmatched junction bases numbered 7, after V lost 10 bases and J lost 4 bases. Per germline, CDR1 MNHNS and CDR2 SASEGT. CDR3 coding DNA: TGTGCCACCCAGGGGGTCTGGTACGAGCAGTACTTC. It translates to CATQGVWYEQYF.

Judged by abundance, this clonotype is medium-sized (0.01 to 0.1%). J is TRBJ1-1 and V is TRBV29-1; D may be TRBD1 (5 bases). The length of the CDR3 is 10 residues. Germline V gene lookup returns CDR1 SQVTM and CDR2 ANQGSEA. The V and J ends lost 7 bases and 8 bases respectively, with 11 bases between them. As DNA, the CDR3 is TGCAGCGCCTTAGACAGAGAAGCTTTCTTT. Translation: CSALDREAFF.

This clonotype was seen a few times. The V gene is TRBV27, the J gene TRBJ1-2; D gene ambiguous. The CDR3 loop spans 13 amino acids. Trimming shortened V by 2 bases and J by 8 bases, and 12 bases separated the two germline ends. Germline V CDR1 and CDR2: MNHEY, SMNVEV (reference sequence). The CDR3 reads CASSLNGVRGYTF. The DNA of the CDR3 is TGTGCCAGCAGTTTAAACGGGGTCCGGGGCTACACCTTC.

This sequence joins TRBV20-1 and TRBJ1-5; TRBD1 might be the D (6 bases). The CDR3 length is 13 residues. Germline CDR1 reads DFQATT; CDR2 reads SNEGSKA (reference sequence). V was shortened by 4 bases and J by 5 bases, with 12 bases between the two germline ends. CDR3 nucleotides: TGCAGTGCTAACCGGGACACCGATCAGCCCCAGCATTTT. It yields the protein CSANRDTDQPQHF.